This record concerns one TCR beta chain sequence. The germline V gene encodes CDR1 LGHNA and CDR2 YNFKEQ. V gave up 5 bases and J gave up 8 bases; unmatched junction bases: 13. The length of the CDR3 is 16 residues. This sample is part of a study of control samples from healthy donors and cancer patients. Here immunoSEQ multiplex PCR was the method, and the copy in TCRdb shows in-frame clones only, minus some. The sample holds tens of thousands of clones, about 87% seen once. This TCR came from a man aged 45-60 years in good health. The rearrangement joins TRBV4-2 to TRBJ2-1, with TRBD2 identical over 9 bases. The sequenced sample was blood. The CDR3 nucleotides are TGTGCCAGCAGCTCGGCGGGCGGGAGGGCCAGGGATGAGCAGTTCTTC. This sequence encodes CASSSAGGRARDEQFF.